Below are 13 T cell receptor beta chains sequenced from a single sample in a study of resident and recirculating memory T cells in vitiligo. Clones were sequenced by immunoSEQ multiplex PCR, and TCRdb holds only the in-frame ones, with some missing. The table has some 70,000 clones, approximately 89% seen once; the top ten hold over 4.5%. Specimen: blood. These receptors originate from a male donor with vitiligo.

The chain combines TRBV10-3 with TRBJ2-5; 8 bases are shared with TRBD2. J was trimmed by 2 bases and V by 2 bases; bases with no gene match: 4. This CDR3 contains 15 residues. CDR1 and CDR2 from the germline V gene are ENHRY and SYGVKD. The CDR3 coding sequence is TGTGCCATCAGTGAGACTAGCGGAAGGCAAGAGACCCAGTACTTC. As protein: CAISETSGRQETQYF.

The CDR3 here is CASSLGDRGTTEAFF. As DNA, the CDR3 is TGTGCCAGCAGCCTGGGGGACAGGGGGACGACTGAAGCTTTCTTT. V usage is TRBV7-2 and J usage is TRBJ1-1; 11 nucleotides match TRBD1. J gave up 5 bases and V 5 bases, and 7 bases lay outside the gene matches. CDR3 length equals 15 residues. Germline V CDR1 and CDR2: SGHTA, FQGNSA.

This clone is a singleton in its sample. The gene calls are TRBV4-1 and TRBJ2-1; D perhaps matches TRBD2 (6 bases). CDR1 MGHRA and CDR2 YSYEKL come from the germline V gene. The CDR3 runs to 17 residues. With 0 bases removed from V and 3 bases from J, the gap between germline ends came to 15 bases. The CDR3: CASSQDRARRGYNEQFF. The CDR3 bases are TGCGCCAGCAGCCAAGATCGGGCCAGGCGGGGCTACAATGAGCAGTTCTTC.

This clone has only one observation. The chain employs TRBV7-9 and TRBJ1-4; 9 positions agree with TRBD1. This CDR3 has 16 amino acids. The V and J ends lost 5 bases and 6 bases, in that order; junction bases with no gene match: 10. The germline V gene encodes CDR1 SEHNR and CDR2 FQNEAQ (reference sequence). This chain's CDR3 is CASSPRAGQGDEKLFF. The CDR3 region has the DNA TGTGCCAGCAGCCCCAGGGCGGGACAGGGAGATGAAAAACTGTTTTTT. The full variable domain, rest sourced from reference TRBV7-9 and TRBJ1-4, is DTGVSQNPRHKITKRGQNVTFRCDPISEHNRLYWYRQTLGQGPEFLTYFQNEAQLEKSRLLSDRFSAERPKGSFSTLEIQRTEQGDSAMYLCASSPRAGQGDEKLFFGSGTQLSVL.

The chain combines TRBV4-2 with TRBJ2-7; D may be TRBD2 (5 bases). This CDR3 has 16 amino acids. Germline CDR1 reads LGHNA; CDR2 reads YNFKEQ. The V end lost 0 bases, the J end lost 0 bases, and 12 bases lay between the germline ends. CDR3 DNA sequence: TGTGCCAGCAGCCAAGATCAAGGTAGCGCCTCCTACGAGCAGTACTTC. Translated, it gives CASSQDQGSASYEQYF.

The table lists this clone with a few counts. V and J are TRBV4-1 and TRBJ1-6; D unclear. The CDR3 is 15 amino acids. Between the trimmed V and J ends, which lost 0 bases and 10 bases, there was a span of 13 bases. In germline, CDR1 is MGHRA, CDR2 YSYEKL. CDR3 bases: TGCGCCAGCAGCCAAGACCGCGTCGAGGGCTCACCCCTCCACTTT. Residues: CASSQDRVEGSPLHF.

The chain carries TRBV5-5 and TRBJ1-5; 8 nucleotides line up with TRBD1. The V and J ends lost 0 bases and 4 bases, in that order; junction bases with no gene match: 0. The CDR3 is made up of 14 amino acids. Germline CDR1 SGHKS, CDR2 YYEKEE (reference sequence). The chain's CDR3 is CASSLGTGNQPQHF. CDR3 nucleotide sequence: TGTGCCAGCAGCTTGGGGACAGGGAATCAGCCCCAGCATTTT.

The rearrangement uses TRBV12-5 and TRBJ1-1, with 7 bases lining up with TRBD1. Trimming cost V 2 bases and J 1 base; bases outside gene matches: 10. The germline V gene has CDR1 LGHNT and CDR2 FRNRAP. The length of the CDR3 is 17 residues. This CDR3 is CASGLLDRDAANTEAFF. CDR3 DNA: TGTGCTAGTGGTTTGCTCGACAGGGATGCTGCGAACACTGAAGCTTTCTTT. The full variable domain, with the rest looked up from reference TRBV12-5 and TRBJ1-1, is DARVTQTPRHKVTEMGQEVTMRCQPILGHNTVFWYRQTMMQGLELLAYFRNRAPLDDSGMPKDRFSAEMPDATLATLKIQPSEPRDSAVYFCASGLLDRDAANTEAFFGQGTRLTVV.

The CDR3 loop reads CASGPSPTGVSYEQYF. The CDR3 coding sequence is TGTGCTAGTGGTCCCTCTCCGACAGGTGTATCCTACGAGCAGTACTTC. The chain uses TRBV12-5 and TRBJ2-7; D may be TRBD1 (6 bases). Germline CDR1 reads LGHNT; CDR2 reads FRNRAP. Trimming shortened V by 5 bases and J by 1 base, and 18 bases separated the two germline ends. This CDR3 spans 16 amino acids.

The chain links TRBV28 to TRBJ2-1; TRBD2 agrees at 13 bases. Trimming took 4 bases from V and 15 from J; bases not matched to a gene: 15. The CDR3 runs to 16 residues. In germline, CDR1 is MDHEN, CDR2 SYDVKM. Here the CDR3 DNA reads TGTGCCAGCAGTTCCCCTTCTCCGGGACTAGCGGGGCTAGGGTTCTTC. It yields the protein CASSSPSPGLAGLGFF.

The chain carries TRBV7-9 and TRBJ2-7, with TRBD1 matching 9 bases. V was clipped by 5 bases and J by 0 bases; unmatched bases: 5. This CDR3 is built from 15 residues. Germline V gene data show CDR1 as SEHNR and CDR2 as FQNEAQ (reference sequence). For the CDR3, the DNA is TGTGCCAGCAGCCCTCGGGACAGGGTCTCCTACGAGCAGTACTTC. This translates into CASSPRDRVSYEQYF.

J is TRBJ1-1 and V is TRBV6-6; a possible D gene is TRBD1 (5 bases). This CDR3 is built from 11 residues. V was clipped by 4 bases and J by 10 bases, with 10 bases between them. Germline V lookup: CDR1 MNHNY, CDR2 SVGAGI (reference sequence). The CDR3 sequence is CASSWGGTAFF. In DNA form, the CDR3 reads TGTGCCAGCAGTTGGGGGGGGACAGCTTTCTTT.

J is TRBJ2-1 and V is TRBV29-1, with D perhaps matching TRBD1 (6 bases). From germline, CDR1 is SQVTM and CDR2 ANQGSEA. The CDR3 consists of 11 residues. Between the trimmed V and J ends, which lost 8 bases and 5 bases, there was a span of 10 bases. The CDR3 DNA sequence: TGCAGCCCGGGACACAACAATGAGCAGTTCTTC. This gives the protein CSPGHNNEQFF.